The clone carrying this T cell receptor (beta chain) was seen a handful of times. Included as multiple sclerosis controls were treatment-naive patients who had stable or active relapsing-remitting disease. Reverse transcription of about 0.45 to 1 ug RNA was performed with random hexamers. TCRdb called the immunoSEQ multiplex PCR reads again in MiXCR, with one record for every CDR3 protein. The sample holds 400,000 to 550,000 distinct CDR3 sequences, 75% to 90% seen once. The sample originates from a study of CD8 T cells in Susac syndrome. This CDR3 comprises 15 residues. Germline assignment: CDR1 SGHRS and CDR2 YFSETQ. Trimming removed 4 bases at V and 2 bases at J, with 15 bases between.

V gene TRBV5-1 combines with J gene TRBJ1-1; tentatively, D is TRBD1 (5 bases). The specimen was CD8+ T cells from PBMCs. The origin of this receptor is a human donor with multiple sclerosis. The DNA for the CDR3 is TGCGCCAGCAGCATAGGGACGGGGGTAAACACTGAAGCTTTCTTT. This codes for CASSIGTGVNTEAFF.